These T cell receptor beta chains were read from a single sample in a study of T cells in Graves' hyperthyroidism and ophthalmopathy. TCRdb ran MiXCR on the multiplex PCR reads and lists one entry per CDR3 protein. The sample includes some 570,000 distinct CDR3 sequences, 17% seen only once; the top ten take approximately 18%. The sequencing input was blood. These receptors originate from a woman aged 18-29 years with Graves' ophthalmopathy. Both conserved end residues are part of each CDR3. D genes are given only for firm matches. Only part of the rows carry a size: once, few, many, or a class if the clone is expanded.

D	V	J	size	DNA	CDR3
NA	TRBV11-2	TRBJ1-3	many	TGTGCCAGCAGCTTAGATCTGTCGGCCGGGTCTGGAAACACCATATATTTT	CASSLDLSAGSGNTIYF
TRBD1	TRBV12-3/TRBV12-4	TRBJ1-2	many	TGTGCCAGCAGTTTGGACCGGGACAGGGCTTCCCGGAGAACTATTTATGGCTACACCTTC	CASSLDRDRASRRTIYGYTF
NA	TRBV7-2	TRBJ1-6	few	TGTGCCAGCAGCTTAACTTCAGGCCGTTTCTATAATTCACCCCTCCACTTT	CASSLTSGRFYNSPLHF
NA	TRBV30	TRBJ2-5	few	TGTGCCGGAGAGGGTCCCCGAGACCGAGAGACCCAGTACTTC	CAGEGPRDRETQYF
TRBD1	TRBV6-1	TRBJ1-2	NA	TGTGCCAGCACCCTTCTGCGGACAGGGGCTCACTATGGCTACACCTTC	CASTLLRTGAHYGYTF
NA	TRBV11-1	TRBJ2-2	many	TGTGCCAGCAGCTCCCCTACGGGGAACACCGGGGAGCTGTTTTTT	CASSSPTGNTGELFF
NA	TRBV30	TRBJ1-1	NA	TGTGCCTGGATTCAAGGCGTGTACACTGAAGCTTTCTTT	CAWIQGVYTEAFF
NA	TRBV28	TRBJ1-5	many	TGTGCCAGCAGTTCGGCCACATTTGCCGATCAGCCCCAGCATTTT	CASSSATFADQPQHF
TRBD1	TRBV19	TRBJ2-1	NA	TGTGCCAGTAGTCCGACAGGGGTTTTGAATGAGCAGTTCTTC	CASSPTGVLNEQFF
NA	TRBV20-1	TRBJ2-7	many	TGCAGTGCTAGTACGAGTTTCCCTAGACCCTACGAGCAGTACTTC	CSASTSFPRPYEQYF
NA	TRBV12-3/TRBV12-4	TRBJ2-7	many	TGTGCCAGCAAGCACAGGTCTAACTACGAGCAGTACTTC	CASKHRSNYEQYF
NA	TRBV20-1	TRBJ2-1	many	TGCAGTGCTAGGGCCCCGGCCAGCAATGAGCAGTTCTTC	CSARAPASNEQFF
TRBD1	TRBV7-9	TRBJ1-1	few	TGTGCCAGCAGCCCTAGTGGACAGGTTTTAAACACTGAAGCTTTCTTT	CASSPSGQVLNTEAFF
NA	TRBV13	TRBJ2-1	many	TGTGCCAGCAGCTTTCGGATGAGCTCCTACAATGAGCAGTTCTTC	CASSFRMSSYNEQFF
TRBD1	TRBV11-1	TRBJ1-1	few	TGTGCCAGCAACTTGGCCGGGACAGGGGACGCTGAAGCTTTCTTT	CASNLAGTGDAEAFF
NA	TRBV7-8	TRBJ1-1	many	TGTGCCAGCAGCCCCAACAAGGAAGCAGGGGACACTGAAGCTTTCTTT	CASSPNKEAGDTEAFF
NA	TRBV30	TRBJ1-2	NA	TGTGCCTGGACCGCGGGGTTCTCTATCGGCTACACCTTC	CAWTAGFSIGYTF
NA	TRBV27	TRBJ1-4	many	TGTGCCAGCAGTTTAAGCGGGACTAATGAAAAACTGTTTTTT	CASSLSGTNEKLFF
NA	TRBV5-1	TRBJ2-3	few	TGCGCCAGCAGCCCTGCGGGGTTTACTAGCACAGATACGCAGTATTTT	CASSPAGFTSTDTQYF